This T cell receptor beta chain was captured by sequencing in a study of T cells in Graves' hyperthyroidism and ophthalmopathy. What was amplified from RNA transcripts were TCR beta CDR3 regions. HTBI primers were used for first-round RT-PCR of the TCR CDR3. TCRdb reprocessed the multiplex PCR reads with MiXCR, giving one entry per CDR3 protein. The sample records about 640,000 distinct CDR3 sequences, less than 25% being singletons. The length of the CDR3 is 14 residues. Germline assignment: CDR1 SGHNT and CDR2 YYREEE (reference sequence). The V end was cut by 2 bases, the J end by 9 bases, with 12 bases between.

The sample was blood. The TCR sequence derives from a man aged 30-40 years with Graves' ophthalmopathy. The gene calls are TRBV5-4 and TRBJ1-6, with a possible D match to TRBD1 (5 bases). In nucleotides, the CDR3 is TGTGCCAGCAGCTTCGGAGACAGAACTTCACCCCTCCACTTT. Translated: CASSFGDRTSPLHF.